These 18 T cell receptor beta chains were all obtained from the same sample, sequenced in a study of shared clonotypes between healthy human individuals. It was CD45RO-negative cells, positively selected for CCR7, that made up naive CD8 cells, with terminally differentiated effector memory CD45RA+ cells excluded. Assay: immunoSEQ multiplex PCR; the TCRdb copy retains only in-frame clones and omits some. The sample holds about 680,000 clones, 90% to 95% seen once. The sequenced sample consisted of naive CD8+ T cells sorted from blood. These receptors were obtained from a young man in good health.

The rearrangement joins TRBV13 to TRBJ2-7; D is perhaps TRBD1 (5 bases). The CDR3 has 14 amino acids. Trimming pared 1 base from V and 4 bases from J, leaving 11 bases between. In germline, CDR1 is PRHDT, CDR2 FYEKMQ (reference sequence). In DNA, the CDR3 is TGTGCCAGCAGCTTAGAGTCCTACAGGTACGAGCAGTACTTC. Its protein product is CASSLESYRYEQYF.

The chain is built from TRBV6-5 and TRBJ2-7, with D tentatively TRBD2 (6 bases). This CDR3 region has 13 residues. Germline CDR1 is MNHEY and CDR2 is SVGAGI. Trimming removed 0 bases at V and 7 bases at J, with 10 bases between. CDR3 protein: CASSYSNAGEQYF. CDR3 bases: TGTGCCAGCAGTTACTCGAATGCGGGAGAGCAGTACTTC.

A note on this clone: This clone may be a read error of a much larger clone one base away. Within the sample, other DNA sequences also encode this same CDR3. The gene calls are TRBV7-9 and TRBJ2-7; D unresolved. The length of the CDR3 is 12 residues. Trimming cost V 1 base and J 4 bases, with 5 bases left between them. From germline, CDR1 is SEHNR and CDR2 FQNEAQ (reference sequence). CDR3 protein: CASSLVGYEQYF. The CDR3 region has the DNA TGTGCCAGCAGCTTAGTAGGATACGAGCAGTACTTC.

The chain couples TRBV4-3 to TRBJ1-2; D is uncertain. CDR3 size: 14 residues. V gave up 0 bases and J gave up 7 bases, with 12 bases separating them. Germline values: CDR1 LGHNA, CDR2 YSLEER. The CDR3 nucleotides are TGCGCCAGCAGCCAAGATCGCGGGTTGGGTGGCTACACCTTC. It encodes CASSQDRGLGGYTF.

This clone has a single count. The CDR3 DNA follows: TGTGCCAGCAGCGATGGACTAGCGGGGGTCAATGAGCAGTTCTTC. Protein product: CASSDGLAGVNEQFF. The rearrangement links TRBV28 to TRBJ2-1, with 13 bases aligning to TRBD2. The CDR3 runs to 15 residues. Germline V gene lookup returns CDR1 MDHEN and CDR2 SYDVKM. The trim removed 6 bases at V and 6 bases at J, leaving 5 bases unmatched.

V usage is TRBV6-1 and J usage is TRBJ2-1; 11 bases fit TRBD2. Germline CDR1 is MNHNS and CDR2 is SASEGT. Trimming at V came to 5 bases and at J to 6 bases, leaving 3 bases not matched to a gene. The CDR3 extends over 14 amino acids. The CDR3 sequence: CASSLAGGVNEQFF. Written as DNA, the CDR3 is TGTGCCAGCAGTTTAGCGGGAGGGGTCAATGAGCAGTTCTTC.

The CDR3 reads CSVPRVSYNEQFF. For the CDR3, the DNA is TGCAGCGTCCCCAGGGTCTCCTACAATGAGCAGTTCTTC. The chain employs TRBV29-1 and TRBJ2-1; possible D gene TRBD1, 5 bases. With 6 bases removed from V and 0 bases from J, the gap between germline ends came to 9 bases. CDR1 and CDR2 from the germline V gene are SQVTM and ANQGSEA. The CDR3 totals 13 residues.

The rearrangement joins TRBV5-4 to TRBJ2-3, with 7 bases identical to TRBD2. Trimming took 2 bases from V and 5 from J; bases not matched to a gene: 8. CDR3 length: 15 amino acids. Germline V gene lookup returns CDR1 SGHNT and CDR2 YYREEE (reference sequence). This CDR3 is CASSLVGGQGDTQYF. The CDR3 DNA follows: TGTGCCAGCAGCTTAGTGGGAGGGCAAGGAGATACGCAGTATTTT.

This clone was observed a few times. The chain couples TRBV13 to TRBJ2-1; D possibly uses TRBD1 or TRBD2 (5 bases each). V dropped 4 bases and J dropped 5 bases, with 15 bases sitting between them. The CDR3 loop spans 15 amino acids. Germline values: CDR1 PRHDT, CDR2 FYEKMQ (reference sequence). CDR3 nucleotides: TGTGCCAGCAGCTCCGAGTGGAGAGGGGACAATGAGCAGTTCTTC. Amino acid sequence: CASSSEWRGDNEQFF.

This rearrangement joins TRBV7-6 to TRBJ2-1, with no clear D. The CDR3 runs 15 residues. The V and J ends lost 3 bases and 6 bases respectively, with 15 bases between them. CDR1 and CDR2 from the germline V gene are SGHVS and FNYEAQ. CDR3 DNA sequence: TGTGCCAGCAGCTTTAGTCCGACCGGGCCCAATGAGCAGTTCTTC. It yields the protein CASSFSPTGPNEQFF.

The chain uses TRBV6-4 and TRBJ2-2, with 9 bases aligning to TRBD2. After removal of 3 bases from V and 7 bases from J, the junction contained 3 bases not matched to a gene. The CDR3 covers 14 residues. Germline V gene lookup returns CDR1 MRHNA and CDR2 SNTAGT. DNA for the CDR3: TGTGCCAGCAGTGATAGCGGGAGTGTCGGGGAGCTGTTTTTT. Its translation: CASSDSGSVGELFF.

The CDR3 DNA reads TGCGCCAGCAGTGAGTCAAGAGGACAGGCCTATGGCTACACCTTC. Its translation: CASSESRGQAYGYTF. The V gene is TRBV10-1, the J gene TRBJ1-2; TRBD1 agrees at 7 bases. Germline V gene data show CDR1 as WNHNN and CDR2 as SYGVQD (reference sequence). The CDR3 is made up of 15 amino acids. V lost 0 bases and J lost 4; bases outside the gene matches: 5.

V and J are TRBV6-5 and TRBJ2-7; tentatively, D is TRBD1 (6 bases). V gave up 6 bases and J gave up 3 bases, with 15 bases separating them. Per germline, CDR1 MNHEY and CDR2 SVGAGI. This CDR3 is built from 14 residues. The chain's CDR3 is CASSSSEGGYEQYF. Written as DNA, the CDR3 is TGTGCCAGCAGCTCATCGGAAGGGGGCTACGAGCAGTACTTC.

The CDR3 region is CASSLRSTNEKLFF. The CDR3 DNA reads as TGTGCCAGCAGTTTAAGATCCACTAATGAAAAACTGTTTTTT. The chain carries TRBV28 and TRBJ1-4; D gene ambiguous. CDR1 and CDR2 (germline): MDHEN, SYDVKM. This CDR3 spans 14 amino acids. V lost 2 bases and J lost 2, with 6 bases in between.

This rearrangement joins TRBV5-1 to TRBJ2-3, with 10 bases identical to TRBD2. The junction had 18 bases not matched to a gene; V was cut back by 2 bases and J by 0 bases. The CDR3 covers 21 residues. Germline V gene sequence: CDR1 SGHRS, CDR2 YFSETQ. The CDR3 nucleotides are TGCGCCAGCAGCTTAACCGGGACTAGCGCGACTCGAGAAACTAGCACAGATACGCAGTATTTT. As protein: CASSLTGTSATRETSTDTQYF.

This chain links TRBV7-3 with TRBJ1-1, with D hard to call. The CDR3 contains 16 residues. V gave up 1 base and J gave up 1 base, with 13 bases separating them. CDR1 and CDR2 (germline): SGHTA, FQGTGA. CDR3 DNA sequence: TGTGCCAGCAGCTTAAGGTCCGGCAGGAAGAACACTGAAGCTTTCTTT. Protein product: CASSLRSGRKNTEAFF.

This sequence joins TRBV9 and TRBJ2-2; D is possibly TRBD2 (6 bases). The germline CDR1 and CDR2 sequences are SGDLS and YYNGEE. The CDR3 loop spans 15 amino acids. V lost 0 bases and J lost 4, with 10 bases in between. CDR3 sequence reads: CASSVDGSITGELFF. The CDR3 coding sequence is TGTGCCAGCAGCGTAGACGGGAGTATCACCGGGGAGCTGTTTTTT.

V gene TRBV5-1 combines with J gene TRBJ2-7; D perhaps matches TRBD1 (6 bases). CDR1 and CDR2 (germline): SGHRS, YFSETQ. The CDR3 loop spans 16 amino acids. Trimming left V 1 base short and J 0 bases short, with 14 bases between. CDR3 nucleotide sequence: TGCGCCAGCAGCTTGACTCTCGGACAGAGCTCCTACGAGCAGTACTTC. It translates to CASSLTLGQSSYEQYF. The full variable domain, its missing parts supplied by reference TRBV5-1 and TRBJ2-7, is KAGVTQTPRYLIKTRGQQVTLSCSPISGHRSVSWYQQTPGQGLQFLFEYFSETQRNKGNFPGRFSGRQFSNSRSEMNVSTLELGDSALYLCASSLTLGQSSYEQYFGPGTRLTVT.